A selection of T cell receptor beta chains follows, all from one sample in a study of lymphopenia after photon versus proton radiotherapy. Clones were sequenced by immunoSEQ multiplex PCR, and TCRdb holds only the in-frame ones, with some missing. The sample holds some 4,800 clones, 70% to 90% seen once. Sequencing was performed on peripheral blood, taken from a patient treated with photon-based radiotherapy. The receptor source for this set is a man aged 25 to 40 with gastric cancer. Both conserved end residues are part of each CDR3. Each record gives: CDR3 protein, CDR3 DNA, D gene, clone size, V gene, J gene, CDR3 length. A D gene is named only where the DNA matches it firmly. The size entry is marked missing in some rows and otherwise reads once, few, many or a size class.

CDR3: CASSVGFGDRSFYGYTF
DNA: TGTGCCAGCAGCGTAGGATTCGGGGACCGTAGTTTCTATGGCTACACCTTC
D: -
size: -
V: TRBV9
J: TRBJ1-2
length: 17

CDR3: CASRDRGLSTEAFF
DNA: TGTGCCAGCCGGGACAGGGGATTGAGCACTGAAGCTTTCTTT
D: TRBD1
size: -
V: TRBV19
J: TRBJ1-1
length: 14

CDR3: CASTHGGAIYEQYF
DNA: TGTGCCAGCACCCACGGGGGCGCAATCTACGAGCAGTACTTC
D: -
size: -
V: TRBV6-6
J: TRBJ2-7
length: 14

CDR3: CSVVQGPSQETQYF
DNA: TGCAGCGTTGTACAGGGGCCCTCGCAAGAGACCCAGTACTTC
D: TRBD1
size: -
V: TRBV29-1
J: TRBJ2-5
length: 14

CDR3: CASSQDASGKVEQFF
DNA: TGCGCCAGCAGCCAAGATGCTAGCGGGAAGGTTGAGCAGTTCTTC
D: TRBD2
size: few
V: TRBV4-3
J: TRBJ2-1
length: 15

CDR3: CATSRGGDTEAFF
DNA: TGTGCCACTTCTCGCGGGGGGGACACTGAAGCTTTCTTT
D: -
size: -
V: TRBV28
J: TRBJ1-1
length: 13

CDR3: CASSQQGTEAFF
DNA: TGCGCCAGCAGCCAACAGGGGACTGAAGCTTTCTTT
D: TRBD1
size: -
V: TRBV5-1
J: TRBJ1-1
length: 12

CDR3: CASKRGTEAFF
DNA: TGTGCCAGCAAGAGGGGCACTGAAGCTTTCTTT
D: -
size: -
V: TRBV6-6
J: TRBJ1-1
length: 11

CDR3: CASSLDRTSVYTDTQYF
DNA: TGTGCCAGCAGCTTAGACCGGACTAGCGTGTACACAGATACGCAGTATTTT
D: TRBD2
size: -
V: TRBV11-2
J: TRBJ2-3
length: 17

CDR3: CASSLSGGRGNTGELFF
DNA: TGCGCCAGCAGCTTATCTGGCGGGAGAGGTAACACCGGGGAGCTGTTTTTT
D: TRBD2
size: -
V: TRBV4-3
J: TRBJ2-2
length: 17

CDR3: CASLSQGALDTEAFF
DNA: TGTGCCAGCCTTTCACAGGGGGCGCTGGACACTGAAGCTTTCTTT
D: TRBD1
size: -
V: TRBV11-2
J: TRBJ1-1
length: 15

CDR3: CASSLSSGLSNQPQHF
DNA: TGTGCCAGCAGTTTATCATCAGGGTTGAGCAATCAGCCCCAGCATTTT
D: -
size: -
V: TRBV27
J: TRBJ1-5
length: 16

CDR3: CASRFSGGYNEQFF
DNA: TGTGCCAGCAGGTTCAGCGGGGGATACAATGAGCAGTTCTTC
D: TRBD2
size: -
V: TRBV7-2
J: TRBJ2-1
length: 14

CDR3: CASSPPGTTNEKLFF
DNA: TGTGCCAGCTCCCCACCAGGAACAACTAATGAAAAACTGTTTTTT
D: -
size: -
V: TRBV18
J: TRBJ1-4
length: 15

CDR3: CASSLGLANEQYF
DNA: TGTGCCAGCAGCTTGGGACTAGCGAACGAGCAGTACTTC
D: TRBD2
size: -
V: TRBV7-2
J: TRBJ2-7
length: 13

CDR3: CASSLDQGGSSSGNTIYF
DNA: TGTGCCAGCAGCTTAGATCAAGGCGGGTCAAGCTCTGGAAACACCATATATTTT
D: -
size: -
V: TRBV11-3
J: TRBJ1-3
length: 18

CDR3: CASSFGTNEKLFF
DNA: TGTGCCAGCAGCTTTGGTACTAATGAAAAACTGTTTTTT
D: -
size: -
V: TRBV11-2
J: TRBJ1-4
length: 13

CDR3: CASSSGTGGNSPLHF
DNA: TGTGCCAGCAGCTCCGGGACAGGGGGGAATTCACCCCTCCACTTT
D: TRBD1
size: -
V: TRBV5-4
J: TRBJ1-6
length: 15

CDR3: CASSDTGTAFNQNSPLHF
DNA: TGTGCCAGCAGTGATACCGGGACAGCCTTTAATCAAAATTCACCCCTCCACTTT
D: TRBD1
size: -
V: TRBV25-1
J: TRBJ1-6
length: 18

CDR3: CARRGPNHGYTF
DNA: TGTGCCAGACGGGGGCCGAATCATGGCTACACCTTC
D: -
size: -
V: TRBV7-8
J: TRBJ1-2
length: 12

CDR3: CASSQMTGTDTQYF
DNA: TGCGCCAGCAGCCAGATGACCGGCACAGATACGCAGTATTTT
D: -
size: -
V: TRBV5-1
J: TRBJ2-3
length: 14

CDR3: CASSLSAGGRFTQYF
DNA: TGTGCCAGCAGTTTATCCGCGGGGGGGCGATTTACCCAGTACTTC
D: TRBD2
size: once
V: TRBV27
J: TRBJ2-5
length: 15

CDR3: CASRQDSTDTQYF
DNA: TGCGCCAGCAGACAGGATAGCACAGATACGCAGTATTTT
D: -
size: few
V: TRBV10-1
J: TRBJ2-3
length: 13

CDR3: CASGQVDEKLFF
DNA: TGTGCCAGCGGACAGGTCGATGAAAAACTGTTTTTT
D: TRBD1
size: -
V: TRBV9
J: TRBJ1-4
length: 12

CDR3: CASSLAGSQGAYGYTF
DNA: TGTGCCAGCAGCTTAGCCGGATCTCAGGGTGCCTATGGCTACACCTTC
D: -
size: -
V: TRBV7-9
J: TRBJ1-2
length: 16

CDR3: CASSLGFTANTGELFF
DNA: TGTGCCAGCAGTTTGGGATTTACTGCGAACACCGGGGAGCTGTTTTTT
D: -
size: -
V: TRBV28
J: TRBJ2-2
length: 16

CDR3: CASSFRGNYNEQFF
DNA: TGTGCCAGCAGCTTTCGGGGTAACTACAATGAGCAGTTCTTC
D: -
size: -
V: TRBV11-3
J: TRBJ2-1
length: 14

CDR3: CASSLEDRSNEQFF
DNA: TGTGCCAGCAGCTTGGAGGATCGTAGCAATGAGCAGTTCTTC
D: -
size: -
V: TRBV5-6
J: TRBJ2-1
length: 14

CDR3: CASSHFGQGESETQYF
DNA: TGTGCCAGCAGCCACTTCGGGCAGGGGGAGAGTGAGACCCAGTACTTC
D: TRBD1
size: -
V: TRBV5-4
J: TRBJ2-5
length: 16

CDR3: CASSLASSHDNEQFF
DNA: TGTGCCAGCAGCTTGGCTAGTAGCCACGACAATGAGCAGTTCTTC
D: -
size: -
V: TRBV5-4
J: TRBJ2-1
length: 15

CDR3: CASSYSTKLSGNTIYF
DNA: TGTGCCAGCAGTTACTCGACAAAACTCTCTGGAAACACCATATATTTT
D: -
size: once
V: TRBV6-4
J: TRBJ1-3
length: 16

CDR3: CASSTHTGELFF
DNA: TGTGCCAGCAGCACCCACACCGGGGAGCTGTTTTTT
D: -
size: -
V: TRBV13
J: TRBJ2-2
length: 12

CDR3: CASTGGFGYTF
DNA: TGTGCCAGCACGGGAGGTTTTGGCTACACCTTC
D: -
size: few
V: TRBV6-5
J: TRBJ1-2
length: 11

CDR3: CASSQAETGGSPLHF
DNA: TGCGCCAGCAGCCAAGCTGAGACAGGGGGTTCACCCCTCCACTTT
D: TRBD1
size: once
V: TRBV4-1
J: TRBJ1-6
length: 15

CDR3: CASSRGIGNQPQHF
DNA: TGTGCCAGCAGCCGGGGTATCGGCAATCAGCCCCAGCATTTT
D: -
size: -
V: TRBV5-5
J: TRBJ1-5
length: 14

CDR3: CASSLTSGSVRQETQYF
DNA: TGTGCCAGCAGCTTGACGTCAGGCTCCGTCCGCCAAGAGACCCAGTACTTC
D: -
size: -
V: TRBV5-8
J: TRBJ2-5
length: 17

CDR3: CASSRRAFGLAGDEQFF
DNA: TGTGCCAGCAGCCGGCGGGCCTTTGGACTAGCGGGGGATGAGCAGTTCTTC
D: TRBD2
size: -
V: TRBV14
J: TRBJ2-1
length: 17

CDR3: CASRSGDTQYF
DNA: TGTGCCAGCAGGAGCGGAGATACGCAGTATTTT
D: -
size: -
V: TRBV28
J: TRBJ2-3
length: 11

CDR3: CASSLGRISEAFF
DNA: TGTGCCAGCAGTTTAGGTAGAATATCAGAAGCTTTCTTT
D: -
size: -
V: TRBV28
J: TRBJ1-1
length: 13

CDR3: CASSPEQGAGETQYF
DNA: TGTGCCAGCAGCCCCGAACAGGGGGCGGGGGAGACCCAGTACTTC
D: TRBD1
size: -
V: TRBV4-2
J: TRBJ2-5
length: 15

CDR3: CASSPRLATYEQYF
DNA: TGTGCCAGCTCACCACGACTAGCTACTTACGAGCAGTACTTC
D: TRBD2
size: -
V: TRBV18
J: TRBJ2-7
length: 14

CDR3: CASSYSGGDNSPLHF
DNA: TGTGCCAGCAGTTACTCGGGGGGGGATAATTCACCCCTCCACTTT
D: -
size: -
V: TRBV6-5
J: TRBJ1-6
length: 15

CDR3: CASRLEGGSWVYEQYF
DNA: TGTGCAAGTCGCTTAGAGGGAGGTTCGTGGGTCTACGAGCAGTACTTC
D: -
size: -
V: TRBV12-2
J: TRBJ2-7
length: 16

CDR3: CASSLAGDNQPQHF
DNA: TGTGCCAGCAGTTTAGCAGGTGACAATCAGCCCCAGCATTTT
D: -
size: few
V: TRBV27
J: TRBJ1-5
length: 14

CDR3: CASSQESRLIYEQYF
DNA: TGTGCCAGCAGCCAAGAAAGTAGGCTTATCTACGAGCAGTACTTC
D: -
size: once
V: TRBV4-2
J: TRBJ2-7
length: 15

CDR3: CASSLDPGKETQYF
DNA: TGTGCCAGCAGCTTAGATCCAGGGAAAGAGACCCAGTACTTC
D: -
size: -
V: TRBV11-3
J: TRBJ2-5
length: 14

CDR3: CASSVGYQGTRETQYF
DNA: TGCGCCAGCAGCGTGGGGTACCAGGGTACCAGGGAGACCCAGTACTTC
D: -
size: once
V: TRBV5-1
J: TRBJ2-5
length: 16

CDR3: CASSIASQENTEAFF
DNA: TGTGCCAGTAGTATCGCCAGTCAAGAGAACACTGAAGCTTTCTTT
D: -
size: -
V: TRBV19
J: TRBJ1-1
length: 15

CDR3: CASSSDRGSYNEQFF
DNA: TGTGCCAGCAGCTCGGACAGGGGTTCCTACAATGAGCAGTTCTTC
D: TRBD1
size: -
V: TRBV11-1
J: TRBJ2-1
length: 15

CDR3: CASSRTRHNEQFF
DNA: TGTGCCAGCAGCCGAACTAGACACAATGAGCAGTTCTTC
D: -
size: -
V: TRBV11-2
J: TRBJ2-1
length: 13

CDR3: CATRAGRGELFF
DNA: TGTGCCACCAGAGCCGGCCGCGGGGAGCTGTTTTTT
D: -
size: -
V: TRBV6-6
J: TRBJ2-2
length: 12